The 5 T cell receptor beta chains in this list originate from one sample, sequenced in a study of blood T cell repertoires in COVID-19 (dated by TCRdb to 2018 to 2020). The protocol used for the library was the immunoSEQ multiplex PCR assay. Not all clones reach the TCRdb copy of this immuneACCESS table, which keeps in-frame sequences only. Checked studies attribute under half of the gap to unresolved V genes and leave the rest unexplained. The sample has about 200,000 clones on record, about 80% of them singletons. 6.9% of the sample goes to the ten largest clones. Material: peripheral blood. The receptors originated from a human donor with acute or convalescent COVID-19. The donor label of this sample is uncertain.

This chain links TRBV7-2 with TRBJ2-7; TRBD2 might be the D (6 bases). The CDR3 loop spans 14 amino acids. Trimming removed 4 bases at V and 2 bases at J, with 12 bases between. Germline loops: CDR1 SGHTA, CDR2 FQGNSA. Written as DNA, the CDR3 is TGTGCCAGCAGCTCCGCGGAGGGGCCCTACGAGCAGTACTTC. Translated, it gives CASSSAEGPYEQYF.

The J gene is TRBJ1-2, the V gene TRBV27; 8 nucleotides line up with TRBD1. Germline loops: CDR1 MNHEY, CDR2 SMNVEV (reference sequence). The V and J ends lost 2 bases and 0 bases, in that order; junction bases with no gene match: 8. This CDR3 spans 17 amino acids. DNA of the CDR3: TGTGCCAGCAGTTTACGCCAGGGGGCGCCAGCTAACTATGGCTACACCTTC. Its translation is CASSLRQGAPANYGYTF.

The V and J genes are TRBV12-3 or TRBV12-4 and TRBJ1-1; D not resolved. V was trimmed by 0 bases and J by 5 bases, leaving 7 bases between them. This CDR3 has 13 amino acids. CDR3 coding DNA: TGTGCCAGCAGTTTAGCGCGGACTACTGAAGCTTTCTTT. It codes for CASSLARTTEAFF.

J is TRBJ1-5 and V is TRBV6-5; D unclear. This CDR3 spans 15 amino acids. The germline gives CDR1 MNHEY, CDR2 SVGAGI. V was cut by 3 bases and J by 0 bases, with 9 bases left in between. CDR3: CASSYGRNSNQPQHF. The CDR3 region has the DNA TGTGCCAGCAGTTATGGCAGGAATAGCAATCAGCCCCAGCATTTT.

This rearrangement joins TRBV7-6 to TRBJ1-1; TRBD1 matches 10 bases. The germline V gene encodes CDR1 SGHVS and CDR2 FNYEAQ. Trimming removed 5 bases from V and 4 bases from J; junction bases left unmatched: 7. This CDR3 has 15 residues. The CDR3 spells CASSPGQGWGTEAFF. The CDR3 DNA reads as TGTGCCAGCAGCCCGGGACAGGGGTGGGGCACTGAAGCTTTCTTT.